The present T cell receptor (beta chain) was sequenced within a study of cytomegalovirus exposure and HLA in healthy donors. Findings of the study overall: Through in vitro validation, a few CMV-associated chains were shown to be specific for CMV antigens.

13 Jbeta primers and 60 Vbeta primers were used for the PCR. The table came from immunoSEQ multiplex PCR; TCRdb's copy has only in-frame clones and leaves some out. The sample comprises 100,000 to 120,000 clones, around 80% of which are singletons, and more than 8% rests with the top ten. CDR1 is SGHVS, CDR2 FQNEAQ, per germline. V lost 0 bases, J lost 7 bases, and 4 bases stayed unmatched. The CDR3 sequence is 15 residues long. Details on this clone: Its antigen remains unidentified.

What was sequenced was PBMCs. The chain employs TRBV7-8 and TRBJ1-2; 11 bases fit TRBD1. The TCR was taken from a man aged 40-49 years in good health and CMV-seropositive. CDR3 nucleotide sequence: TGTGCCAGCAGCTTAGCGGACAGGGGGCAGCCTGGCTACACCTTC. Protein: CASSLADRGQPGYTF.